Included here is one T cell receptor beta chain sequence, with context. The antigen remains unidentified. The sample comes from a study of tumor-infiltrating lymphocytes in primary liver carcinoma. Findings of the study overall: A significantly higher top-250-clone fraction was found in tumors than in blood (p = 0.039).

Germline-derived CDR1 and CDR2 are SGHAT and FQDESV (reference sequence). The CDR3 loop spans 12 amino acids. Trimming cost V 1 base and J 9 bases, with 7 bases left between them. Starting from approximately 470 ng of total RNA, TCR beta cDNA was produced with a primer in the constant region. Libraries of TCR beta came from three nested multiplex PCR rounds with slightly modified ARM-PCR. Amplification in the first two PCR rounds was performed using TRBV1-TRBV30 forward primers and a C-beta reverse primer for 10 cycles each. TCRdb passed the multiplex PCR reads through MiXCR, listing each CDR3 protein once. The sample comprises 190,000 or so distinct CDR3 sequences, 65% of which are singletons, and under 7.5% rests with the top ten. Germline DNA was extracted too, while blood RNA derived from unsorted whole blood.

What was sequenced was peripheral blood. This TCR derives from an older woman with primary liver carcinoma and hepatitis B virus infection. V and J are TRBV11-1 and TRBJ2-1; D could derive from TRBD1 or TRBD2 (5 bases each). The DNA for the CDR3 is TGTGCCAGCAGCTTAGATGGGGGTGAGCAGTTCTTC. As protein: CASSLDGGEQFF. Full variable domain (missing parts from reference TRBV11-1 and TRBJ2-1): EAEVAQSPRYKITEKSQAVAFWCDPISGHATLYWYRQILGQGPELLVQFQDESVVDDSQLPKDRFSAERLKGVDSTLKIQPAELGDSAMYLCASSLDGGEQFFGPGTRLTVL.